This T cell receptor beta chain is from a study of Ad26.COV2.S vaccination and SARS-CoV-2 variants. Study results and limitations: Assessments of TCR breadth and depth may have underestimated the total T cell responses. Vaccine and placebo recipients had comparable breadth of non-spike TCRs. Among vaccine recipients, spike-specific TCR breadth exceeded that of placebo recipients.

Trimming removed 0 bases from V and 6 bases from J; junction bases left unmatched: 2. Looked up from germline, CDR1 is SGHNT and CDR2 is YYREEE (reference sequence). The CDR3 contains 13 residues. This table comes from immunoSEQ multiplex PCR, and its TCRdb copy is limited to in-frame clones, with some not included. The sample shows some 250,000 clones, approximately 90% of them seen only once. Treatment of the sample: over 15 received Ad26.COV2.S at low or high dose, single or two shots; about 5 received placebo; per-sample allocation not given. At day 63 after the first vaccine or placebo injection, samples were drawn. The individual, an adult aged 18-55 years, was a donor in Boston. Regarding this clone: Its antigen remains unknown.

The genes are TRBV5-4 and TRBJ1-2, with 7 nucleotides matching TRBD1. This sample comprised peripheral blood, obtained in a trial of Ad26.COV2.S vaccine versus placebo. The sequence was obtained from a person aged 18 to 65 who received the Ad26.COV2.S COVID-19 vaccine or a placebo. The CDR3 DNA is TGTGCCAGCAGCTTGGAGGGGGCAGATGGCTACACCTTC. It codes for CASSLEGADGYTF.